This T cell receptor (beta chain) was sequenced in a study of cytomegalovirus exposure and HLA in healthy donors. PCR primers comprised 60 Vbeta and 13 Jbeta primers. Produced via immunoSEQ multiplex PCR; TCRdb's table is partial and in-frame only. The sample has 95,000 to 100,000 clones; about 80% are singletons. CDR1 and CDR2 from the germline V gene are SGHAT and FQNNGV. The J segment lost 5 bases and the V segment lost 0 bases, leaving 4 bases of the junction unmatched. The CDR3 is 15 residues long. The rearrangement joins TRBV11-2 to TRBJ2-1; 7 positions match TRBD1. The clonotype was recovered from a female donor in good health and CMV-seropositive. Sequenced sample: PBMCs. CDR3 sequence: CASSLDLGTDNEQFF. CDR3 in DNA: TGTGCCAGCAGCTTAGATCTTGGGACAGACAATGAGCAGTTCTTC.